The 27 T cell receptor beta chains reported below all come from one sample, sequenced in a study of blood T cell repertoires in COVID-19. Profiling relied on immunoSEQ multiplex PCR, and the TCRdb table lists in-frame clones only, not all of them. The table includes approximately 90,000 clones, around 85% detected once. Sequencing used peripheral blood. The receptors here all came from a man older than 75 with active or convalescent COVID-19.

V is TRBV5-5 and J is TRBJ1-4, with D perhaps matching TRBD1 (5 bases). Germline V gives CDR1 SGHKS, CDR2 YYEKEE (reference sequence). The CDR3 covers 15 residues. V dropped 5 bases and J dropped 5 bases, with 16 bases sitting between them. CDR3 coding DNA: TGTGCCAGCAGACTCGTGGGGCGGTCCAATGAAAAACTGTTTTTT. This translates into CASRLVGRSNEKLFF.

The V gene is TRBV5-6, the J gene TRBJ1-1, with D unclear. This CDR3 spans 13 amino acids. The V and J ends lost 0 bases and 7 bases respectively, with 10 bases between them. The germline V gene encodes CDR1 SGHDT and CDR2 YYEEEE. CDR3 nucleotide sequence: TGTGCCAGCAGCTTGGTTCGGGTGGGTGAAGCTTTCTTT. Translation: CASSLVRVGEAFF.

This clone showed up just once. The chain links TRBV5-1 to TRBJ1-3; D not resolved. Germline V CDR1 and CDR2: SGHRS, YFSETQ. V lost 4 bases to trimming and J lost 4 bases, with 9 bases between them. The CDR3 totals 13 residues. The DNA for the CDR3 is TGCGCCAGCAGCCGAGGCGCGGGAAACACCATATATTTT. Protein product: CASSRGAGNTIYF.

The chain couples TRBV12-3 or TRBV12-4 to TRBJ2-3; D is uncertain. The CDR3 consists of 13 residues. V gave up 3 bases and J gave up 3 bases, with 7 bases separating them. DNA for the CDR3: TGTGCCAGCAGTTTGACTTGGACAGATACGCAGTATTTT. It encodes CASSLTWTDTQYF.

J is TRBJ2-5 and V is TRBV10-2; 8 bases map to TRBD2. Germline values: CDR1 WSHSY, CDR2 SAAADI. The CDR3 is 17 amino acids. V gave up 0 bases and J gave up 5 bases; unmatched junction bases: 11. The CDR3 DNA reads TGCGCCAGCAGTGAGTCGGCCCAACTAGCGGTGGGCGAGACCCAGTACTTC. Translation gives CASSESAQLAVGETQYF.

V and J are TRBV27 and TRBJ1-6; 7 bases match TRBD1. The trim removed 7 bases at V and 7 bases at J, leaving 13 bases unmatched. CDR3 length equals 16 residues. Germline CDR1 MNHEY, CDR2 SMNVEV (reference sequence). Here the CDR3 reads CASISEGGQKNSPLHF. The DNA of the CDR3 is TGTGCCAGCATTTCAGAAGGGGGCCAGAAAAATTCACCCCTCCACTTT.

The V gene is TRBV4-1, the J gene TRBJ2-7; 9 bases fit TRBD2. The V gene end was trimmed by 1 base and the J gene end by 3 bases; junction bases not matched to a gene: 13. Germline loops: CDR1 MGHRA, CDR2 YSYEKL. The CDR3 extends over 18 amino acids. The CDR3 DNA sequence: TGCGCCAGCAGCCAAGGGTTAGCGGGGGAAAATTTGGTCTACGAGCAGTACTTC. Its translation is CASSQGLAGENLVYEQYF.

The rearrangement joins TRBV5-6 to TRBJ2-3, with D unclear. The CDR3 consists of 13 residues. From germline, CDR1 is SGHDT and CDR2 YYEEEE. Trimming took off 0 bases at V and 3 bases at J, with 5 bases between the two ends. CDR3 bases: TGTGCCAGCAGCTTGGGGCCGACAGATACGCAGTATTTT. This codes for CASSLGPTDTQYF.

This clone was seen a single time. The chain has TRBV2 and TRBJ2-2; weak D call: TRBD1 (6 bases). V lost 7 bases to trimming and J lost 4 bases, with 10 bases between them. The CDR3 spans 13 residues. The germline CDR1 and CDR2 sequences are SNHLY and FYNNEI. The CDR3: CASTLTGTGELFF. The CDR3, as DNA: TGTGCCAGCACCTTGACAGGCACCGGGGAGCTGTTTTTT. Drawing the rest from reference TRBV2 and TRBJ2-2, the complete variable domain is EPEVTQTPSHQVTQMGQEVILRCVPISNHLYFYWYRQILGQKVEFLVSFYNNEISEKSEIFDDQFSVERPDGSNFTLKIRSTKLEDSAMYFCASTLTGTGELFFGEGSRLTVL.

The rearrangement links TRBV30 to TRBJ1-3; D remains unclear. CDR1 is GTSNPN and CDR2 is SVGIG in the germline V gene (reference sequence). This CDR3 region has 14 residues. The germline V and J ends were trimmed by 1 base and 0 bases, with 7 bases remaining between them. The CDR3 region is CAWSGTFSGNTIYF. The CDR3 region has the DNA TGTGCCTGGAGTGGAACTTTCTCTGGAAACACCATATATTTT.

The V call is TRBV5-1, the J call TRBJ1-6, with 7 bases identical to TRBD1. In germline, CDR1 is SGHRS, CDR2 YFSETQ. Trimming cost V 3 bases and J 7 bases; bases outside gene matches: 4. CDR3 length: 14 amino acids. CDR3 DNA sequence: TGCGCCAGCAGCTCCGGGACAGAGAATTCACCCCTCCACTTT. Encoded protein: CASSSGTENSPLHF.

The CDR3 DNA is TGCACCAGCTACCTGGGCGCTCGGCGGCCCCAGCATTTT. It encodes CTSYLGARRPQHF. The rearrangement links TRBV1 to TRBJ1-5; the tabulated D call, TRBD1, remains unverified against the DNA. TRBV1 is classified as a pseudogene. This CDR3 comprises 13 residues.

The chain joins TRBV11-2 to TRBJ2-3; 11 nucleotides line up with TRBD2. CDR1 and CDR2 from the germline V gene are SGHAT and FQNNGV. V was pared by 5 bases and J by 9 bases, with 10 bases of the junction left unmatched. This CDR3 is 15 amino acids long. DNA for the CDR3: TGTGCCAGCAGCCCCAGTAGCGGGGGGGCCATAACGCAGTATTTT. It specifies CASSPSSGGAITQYF.

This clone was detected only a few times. CDR3 sequence reads: CASSLGPGIRETQYF. The CDR3 DNA sequence: TGTGCCAGCAGCTTAGGTCCAGGGATAAGGGAGACCCAGTACTTC. The V call is TRBV7-8, the J call TRBJ2-5; D is perhaps TRBD1 (5 bases). The CDR3 is made up of 15 amino acids. Looked up from germline, CDR1 is SGHVS and CDR2 is FQNEAQ. The V end lost 1 base, the J end lost 5 bases, and 14 bases lay between the germline ends.

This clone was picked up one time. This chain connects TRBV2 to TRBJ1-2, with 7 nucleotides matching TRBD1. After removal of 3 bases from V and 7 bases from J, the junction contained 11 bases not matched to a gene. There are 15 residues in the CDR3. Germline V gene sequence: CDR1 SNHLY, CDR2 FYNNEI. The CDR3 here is CASSERWGQGVGYTF. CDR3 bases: TGTGCCAGCAGTGAGCGGTGGGGGCAGGGGGTTGGCTACACCTTC. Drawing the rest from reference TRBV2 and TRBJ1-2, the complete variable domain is EPEVTQTPSHQVTQMGQEVILRCVPISNHLYFYWYRQILGQKVEFLVSFYNNEISEKSEIFDDQFSVERPDGSNFTLKIRSTKLEDSAMYFCASSERWGQGVGYTFGSGTRLTVV.

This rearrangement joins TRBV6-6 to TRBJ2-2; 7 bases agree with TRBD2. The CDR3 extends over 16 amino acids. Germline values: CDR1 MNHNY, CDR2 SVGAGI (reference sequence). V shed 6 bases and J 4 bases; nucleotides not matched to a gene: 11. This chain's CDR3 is CASSFPGGAFTGELFF. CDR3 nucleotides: TGTGCCAGCAGCTTCCCGGGGGGAGCATTCACCGGGGAGCTGTTTTTT.

The CDR3 DNA follows: TGTGCCAGCAGCTCTATTGAGCAGTTCTTC. Amino acids: CASSSIEQFF. The genes are TRBV5-8 and TRBJ2-1, with D unresolved. This CDR3 region has 10 residues. Germline V gene sequence: CDR1 SGHTS, CDR2 YDEGEE. Trimming left V 3 bases short and J 9 bases short, with 4 bases between.

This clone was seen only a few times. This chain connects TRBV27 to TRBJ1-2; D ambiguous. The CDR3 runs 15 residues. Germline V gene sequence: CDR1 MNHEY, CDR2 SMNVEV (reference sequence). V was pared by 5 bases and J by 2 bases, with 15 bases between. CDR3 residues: CASSRRSESNYGYTF. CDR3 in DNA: TGTGCCAGCAGTAGGCGGTCGGAATCCAACTATGGCTACACCTTC.

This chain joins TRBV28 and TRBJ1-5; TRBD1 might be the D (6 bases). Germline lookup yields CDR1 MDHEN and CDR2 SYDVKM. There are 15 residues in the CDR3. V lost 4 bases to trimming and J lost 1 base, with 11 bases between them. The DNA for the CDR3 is TGTGCCAGCAGTTCTACAGGGTTCAGCAATCAGCCCCAGCATTTT. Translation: CASSSTGFSNQPQHF.

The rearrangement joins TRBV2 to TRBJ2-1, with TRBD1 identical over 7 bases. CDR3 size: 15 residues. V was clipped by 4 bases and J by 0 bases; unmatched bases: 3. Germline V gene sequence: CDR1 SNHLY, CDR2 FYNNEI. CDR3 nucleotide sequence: TGTGCCAGCAGTGGGGACAGAAGCTCCTACAATGAGCAGTTCTTC. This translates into CASSGDRSSYNEQFF.

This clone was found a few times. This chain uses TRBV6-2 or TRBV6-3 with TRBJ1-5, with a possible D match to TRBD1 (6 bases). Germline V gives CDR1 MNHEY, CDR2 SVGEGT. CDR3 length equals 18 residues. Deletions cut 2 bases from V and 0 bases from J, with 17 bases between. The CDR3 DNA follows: TGTGCCAGCAGTTACGAGCAGGGGATTACATATAGCAATCAGCCCCAGCATTTT. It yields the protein CASSYEQGITYSNQPQHF.

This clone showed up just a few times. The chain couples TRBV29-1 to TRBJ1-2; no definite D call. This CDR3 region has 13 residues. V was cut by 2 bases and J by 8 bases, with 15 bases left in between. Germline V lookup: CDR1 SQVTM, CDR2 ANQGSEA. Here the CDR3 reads CSVEQGAPRGYTF. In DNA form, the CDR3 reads TGCAGCGTTGAACAAGGAGCTCCCCGGGGCTACACCTTC.

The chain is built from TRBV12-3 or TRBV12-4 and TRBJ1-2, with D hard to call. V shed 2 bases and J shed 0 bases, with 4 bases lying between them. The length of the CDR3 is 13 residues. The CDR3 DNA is TGTGCCAGCAGTTTACAGACTAACTATGGCTACACCTTC. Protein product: CASSLQTNYGYTF.

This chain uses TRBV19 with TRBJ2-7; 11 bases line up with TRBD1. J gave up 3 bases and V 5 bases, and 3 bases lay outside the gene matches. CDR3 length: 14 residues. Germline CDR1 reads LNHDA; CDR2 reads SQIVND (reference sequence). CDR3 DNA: TGTGCCAGTAGTCCCGGGACAGGGGGCTACGAGCAGTACTTC. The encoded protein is CASSPGTGGYEQYF.

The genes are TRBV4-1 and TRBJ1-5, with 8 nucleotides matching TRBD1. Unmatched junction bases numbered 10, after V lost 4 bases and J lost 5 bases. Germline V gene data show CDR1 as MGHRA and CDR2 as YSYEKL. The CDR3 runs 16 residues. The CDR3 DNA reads TGCGCCAGCAGCCCACTGGCAGGGGGCAAGGATCAGCCCCAGCATTTT. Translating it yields CASSPLAGGKDQPQHF.

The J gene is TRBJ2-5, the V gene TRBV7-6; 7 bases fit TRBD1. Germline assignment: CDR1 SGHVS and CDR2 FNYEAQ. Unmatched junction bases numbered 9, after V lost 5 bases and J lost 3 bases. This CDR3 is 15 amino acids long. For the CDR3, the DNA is TGTGCCAGCAGCGGTCAGACAGGGATAGAAGAGACCCAGTACTTC. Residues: CASSGQTGIEETQYF.

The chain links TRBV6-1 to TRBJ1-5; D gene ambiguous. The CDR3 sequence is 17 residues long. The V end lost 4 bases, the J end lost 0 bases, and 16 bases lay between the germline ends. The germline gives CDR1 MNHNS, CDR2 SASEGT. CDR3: CASSGRLSVYSNQPQHF. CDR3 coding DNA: TGTGCCAGCAGTGGCCGGTTGTCTGTCTATAGCAATCAGCCCCAGCATTTT.